These 31 T cell receptor beta chains share one sample of origin, sequenced in a study of CD8 T cells in Susac syndrome (dated 2019 in TCRdb). The receptor library was made with the immunoSEQ multiplex PCR assay. RNA was extracted with the RNeasy kit and roughly 0.45 to 1 ug was reverse transcribed using random hexamers. TCRdb trimmed public reads at Q25 via fastp, called clones via MiXCR and kept in-frame beta chains. Records with the same CDR3 protein are collapsed into one entry carrying the most frequent genes and DNA. The sample table lists over 350,000 distinct CDR3 sequences, more than 80% of them with a count of one. The ten largest clones take up under 0.15% of the sample. What was sequenced was CD8+ T cells from PBMCs. These receptors were obtained from a human donor with multiple sclerosis.

The V and J genes are TRBV20-1 and TRBJ1-4, with a tentative D call TRBD1 (5 bases). CDR1 and CDR2 (germline): DFQATT, SNEGSKA (reference sequence). The CDR3 is made up of 17 amino acids. V lost 1 base, J lost 6 bases, and 21 bases lay in between. The DNA for the CDR3 is TGCAGTGCTAGAGCTCCCTTTCCCGACAGTTTCTATGAAAAACTGTTTTTT. The encoded protein is CSARAPFPDSFYEKLFF.

This rearrangement joins TRBV28 to TRBJ2-3; 12 nucleotides line up with TRBD1. In germline, CDR1 is MDHEN, CDR2 SYDVKM. The V gene end was trimmed by 3 bases and the J gene end by 2 bases; junction bases not matched to a gene: 3. The CDR3 contains 16 residues. The CDR3 loop reads CASSFRDRGHTDTQYF. The CDR3 bases are TGTGCCAGCAGTTTCCGGGACAGGGGGCACACAGATACGCAGTATTTT.

The chain carries TRBV29-1 and TRBJ2-1, with TRBD2 matching over 9 bases. V lost 5 bases to trimming and J lost 4 bases; unmatched junction nucleotides: 3. The CDR3 runs 13 residues. Germline-derived CDR1 and CDR2 are SQVTM and ANQGSEA. CDR3 bases: TGCAGCGTTTTAGCGGGAGCTTACAATGAGCAGTTCTTC. Protein sequence: CSVLAGAYNEQFF.

The genes are TRBV20-1 and TRBJ2-1; TRBD2 matches 12 bases. The V and J ends lost 2 bases and 7 bases, in that order; junction bases with no gene match: 3. The CDR3 runs to 14 residues. Germline V gene sequence: CDR1 DFQATT, CDR2 SNEGSKA (reference sequence). The CDR3 protein is CSARMTSGGNEQFF. CDR3 nucleotide sequence: TGCAGTGCTAGAATGACTAGCGGGGGTAATGAGCAGTTCTTC.

The chain recombines TRBV19 with TRBJ2-7; 10 bases fit TRBD1. With V trimmed by 6 bases and J by 5 bases, 7 bases remained unmatched. Looked up from germline, CDR1 is LNHDA and CDR2 is SQIVND (reference sequence). This CDR3 comprises 14 residues. CDR3 nucleotide sequence: TGTGCCAGTAGGCCCGGGACAGGGGTCCACGAGCAGTACTTC. Translation: CASRPGTGVHEQYF.

This chain joins TRBV10-2 and TRBJ1-1, with D hard to call. The CDR3 has 11 residues. Germline CDR1 and CDR2: WSHSY and SAAADI. The CDR3 nucleotides read TGCGTAGCTCGCATGAACACTGAAGCTTTCTTT. This codes for CVARMNTEAFF.

V usage is TRBV10-2 and J usage is TRBJ1-1; D is uncertain. The CDR3 extends over 14 amino acids. The V gene's germline CDR1 is WSHSY and CDR2 SAAADI. With 1 base removed from V and 0 bases from J, the gap between germline ends came to 6 bases. The DNA for the CDR3 is TGCGCCAGCAGTGAGTTCAGCATGAACACTGAAGCTTTCTTT. This codes for CASSEFSMNTEAFF.

The V gene is TRBV9, the J gene TRBJ2-1; 8 bases line up with TRBD2. The CDR3 is made up of 16 amino acids. Looked up from germline, CDR1 is SGDLS and CDR2 is YYNGEE. V trimming: 0 bases; J trimming: 0 bases; junction bases outside the gene matches: 2. CDR3 nucleotides: TGTGCCAGCAGCGTAGACGGGGGGGCCTCCTACAATGAGCAGTTCTTC. Amino acids: CASSVDGGASYNEQFF.

V is TRBV3-1 and J is TRBJ1-1; D is ambiguous. Trimming took 0 bases from V and 2 from J, leaving 19 bases between them. The CDR3 is 18 amino acids. The germline V gene has CDR1 LGHDT and CDR2 YNNKEL (reference sequence). This CDR3 reads CASSQDSADRLINTEAFF. The CDR3 nucleotides read TGTGCCAGCAGCCAAGATTCGGCAGACCGACTAATCAACACTGAAGCTTTCTTT.

As regards this clonotype: The CDR3 carries no conserved terminal phenylalanine or tryptophan, so it likely arises from a read error. The genes are TRBV5-1 and TRBJ1-1, with D uncertain. The germline V and J ends were trimmed by 0 bases and 2 bases, with 5 bases remaining between them. This CDR3 region has 13 residues. The germline gives CDR1 SGHRS, CDR2 YFSETQ. CDR3 DNA sequence: TGCGCCAGCAGCTTGGAGGGAAACACTGAAGCTTTCCTT. Its protein product is CASSLEGNTEAFL.

V and J are TRBV7-9 and TRBJ2-3; D gene uncertain. The germline V gene has CDR1 SEHNR and CDR2 FQNEAQ (reference sequence). Trimming took 4 bases from V and 5 from J, leaving 10 bases between them. The CDR3 totals 13 residues. This CDR3 is CASSWPVEDTQYF. The CDR3 DNA is TGTGCCAGCAGCTGGCCGGTAGAAGATACGCAGTATTTT.

The CDR3, as DNA: TGCGCCAGCAATTTAGGGCTAGTCACAGATACGCAGTATTTT. Residues: CASNLGLVTDTQYF. V usage is TRBV5-1 and J usage is TRBJ2-3, with unresolved D. Trimming shortened V by 6 bases and J by 2 bases, and 13 bases separated the two germline ends. CDR3 length equals 14 residues. Germline V gene lookup returns CDR1 SGHRS and CDR2 YFSETQ. Full variable domain (outside the CDR3, taken from reference TRBV5-1 and TRBJ2-3): KAGVTQTPRYLIKTRGQQVTLSCSPISGHRSVSWYQQTPGQGLQFLFEYFSETQRNKGNFPGRFSGRQFSNSRSEMNVSTLELGDSALYLCASNLGLVTDTQYFGPGTRLTVL.

This clonotype was picked up a small number of times. V and J are TRBV6-1 and TRBJ2-1; 8 positions agree with TRBD2. Germline V gene data show CDR1 as MNHNS and CDR2 as SASEGT. V dropped 3 bases and J dropped 9; count of bases not matched to a gene: 4. The CDR3 covers 13 residues. The CDR3 nucleotides are TGTGCCAGCAGTGAGCGGGAGGTGGGTGAGCAGTTCTTC. Encoded protein: CASSEREVGEQFF.

The CDR3 here is CASSYIWEPREKANEQFF. The CDR3 region has the DNA TGTGCCAGCAGTTACATCTGGGAGCCGCGGGAGAAGGCCAATGAGCAGTTCTTC. The chain employs TRBV6-5 and TRBJ2-1; 7 bases match TRBD2. The germline gives CDR1 MNHEY, CDR2 SVGAGI. The CDR3 is 18 amino acids. After removal of 2 bases from V and 6 bases from J, the junction contained 16 bases not matched to a gene.

V and J are TRBV4-1 and TRBJ1-4; D remains unclear. The CDR3 loop spans 13 amino acids. Between the trimmed V and J ends, which lost 1 base and 8 bases, there was a span of 8 bases. Germline CDR1 and CDR2: MGHRA and YSYEKL. In nucleotides, the CDR3 is TGCGCCAGCAGCCAAGGCTCGTGGGAAAAACTGTTTTTT. This codes for CASSQGSWEKLFF.

The chain has TRBV4-1 and TRBJ2-3; the D is unclear. The germline CDR1 and CDR2 sequences are MGHRA and YSYEKL. Trimming cost V 4 bases and J 6 bases, with 11 bases left between them. The CDR3 sequence is 13 residues long. CDR3 residues: CASSLPEMDTQYF. CDR3 nucleotide sequence: TGCGCCAGCAGCCTGCCTGAAATGGATACGCAGTATTTT.

The count of this clonotype is one. This chain joins TRBV14 and TRBJ1-1, with D hard to call. Germline V gene data show CDR1 as SGHDN and CDR2 as FVKESK. V shed 2 bases and J shed 0 bases, with 4 bases lying between them. This CDR3 has 13 amino acids. CDR3 loop: CASSQLMNTEAFF. Here the CDR3 DNA reads TGTGCCAGCAGCCAACTCATGAACACTGAAGCTTTCTTT.

This chain joins TRBV28 and TRBJ1-1; D call uncertain. V lost 5 bases and J lost 5, with 18 bases in between. The CDR3 consists of 15 residues. CDR1 and CDR2 from the germline V gene are MDHEN and SYDVKM. CDR3 coding DNA: TGTGCCAGCAGTCTCTCTACAAGAGGGCTTACTGAAGCTTTCTTT. It is translated as CASSLSTRGLTEAFF.

This rearrangement joins TRBV7-9 to TRBJ2-5, with TRBD1 identical over 9 bases. The germline V gene has CDR1 SEHNR and CDR2 FQNEAQ (reference sequence). The junction had 10 bases not matched to a gene; V was cut back by 6 bases and J by 5 bases. This CDR3 is 15 amino acids long. In DNA, the CDR3 is TGTGCCAGCAGTCCCGCGGGACAGGGCAAGGAGACCCAGTACTTC. It is translated as CASSPAGQGKETQYF.

V is TRBV28 and J is TRBJ2-7; TRBD1 is a possible D gene (7 bases). The CDR3 has 14 residues. Per germline, CDR1 MDHEN and CDR2 SYDVKM. The ends were cut back, 2 bases at V and 4 bases at J, with 12 bases in the middle. The CDR3 sequence: CASSLGAGGYEQYF. The CDR3 region has the DNA TGTGCCAGCAGTTTAGGGGCAGGGGGGTACGAGCAGTACTTC.

The rearrangement links TRBV27 to TRBJ2-7; weak D call: TRBD2 (6 bases). V dropped 2 bases and J dropped 0 bases, with 11 bases sitting between them. This CDR3 is 15 amino acids long. In germline, CDR1 is MNHEY, CDR2 SMNVEV (reference sequence). The CDR3 region is CASSLNGDFSYEQYF. Here the CDR3 DNA reads TGTGCCAGCAGTTTAAACGGGGACTTCTCCTACGAGCAGTACTTC.

The rearrangement uses TRBV12-3 or TRBV12-4 and TRBJ1-1, with D possibly being TRBD1 (6 bases). The V end lost 5 bases, the J end lost 7 bases, and 17 bases lay between the germline ends. The CDR3 covers 14 residues. CDR3 loop: CASSPGQFVDEAFF. DNA of the CDR3: TGTGCCAGCAGTCCCGGACAGTTCGTAGATGAAGCTTTCTTT.

This rearrangement joins TRBV28 to TRBJ1-1; tentatively, D is TRBD1 (5 bases). The CDR3 runs to 14 residues. CDR1 and CDR2 from the germline V gene are MDHEN and SYDVKM. Trimming took 11 bases from V and 4 from J, leaving 20 bases between them. The CDR3 coding sequence is TGTGCCGTGGCCCGACAGTTGGCGGGCACTGAAGCTTTCTTT. Protein: CAVARQLAGTEAFF. The variable domain in full, with the rest retrieved from reference TRBV28 and TRBJ1-1, is DVKVTQSSRYLVKRTGEKVFLECVQDMDHENMFWYRQDPGLGLRLIYFSYDVKMKEKGDIPEGYSVSREKKERFSLILESASTNQTSMYLCAVARQLAGTEAFFGQGTRLTVV.

The genes are TRBV15 and TRBJ1-5, with a possible D match to TRBD1 (5 bases). Germline CDR1 and CDR2: LNHNV and YYDKDF (reference sequence). The CDR3 has 16 residues. Trimming stripped 3 bases from V and 2 bases from J, with 14 bases between. CDR3: CATSRAYRIGNQPQHF. CDR3 bases: TGTGCCACCAGCAGGGCATACAGGATCGGCAATCAGCCCCAGCATTTT.

The gene calls are TRBV4-1 and TRBJ1-1; a possible D gene is TRBD1 (5 bases). Germline-derived CDR1 and CDR2 are MGHRA and YSYEKL. This CDR3 comprises 15 residues. The V and J ends lost 4 bases and 1 base respectively, with 13 bases between them. The CDR3 reads CASSPFGDGNTEAFF. CDR3 nucleotide sequence: TGCGCCAGCAGCCCTTTTGGGGACGGGAACACTGAAGCTTTCTTT.

The rearrangement links TRBV6-2 or TRBV6-3 to TRBJ2-7, with D perhaps TRBD2 (5 bases). The CDR3 loop spans 15 amino acids. Trimming stripped 2 bases from V and 4 bases from J, with 15 bases between. CDR1 and CDR2 (germline): MNHEY, SVGEGT. The CDR3 sequence: CASSYPSVGVYEQYF. For the CDR3, the DNA is TGTGCCAGCAGTTACCCCTCCGTCGGGGTATACGAGCAGTACTTC.

The chain combines TRBV3-1 with TRBJ2-2; a possible D gene is TRBD1 (6 bases). V dropped 3 bases and J dropped 1 base, with 15 bases sitting between them. This CDR3 has 17 amino acids. The V gene's germline CDR1 is LGHDT and CDR2 YNNKEL (reference sequence). This CDR3 is CASSQALGHLNTGELFF. CDR3 in DNA: TGTGCCAGCAGCCAGGCTTTGGGACACCTGAACACCGGGGAGCTGTTTTTT.

The rearrangement uses TRBV7-6 and TRBJ1-1; no clear D. Between the trimmed V and J ends, which lost 1 base and 0 bases, there was a span of 9 bases. Germline V lookup: CDR1 SGHVS, CDR2 FNYEAQ. The CDR3 is made up of 15 amino acids. The CDR3 sequence: CASSLEAQLNTEAFF. The CDR3 coding sequence is TGTGCCAGCAGCTTAGAGGCACAGCTGAACACTGAAGCTTTCTTT. Supplemented by reference TRBV7-6 and TRBJ1-1, the full variable domain reads GAGVSQSPRYKVTKRGQDVALRCDPISGHVSLYWYRQALGQGPEFLTYFNYEAQQDKSGLPNDRFSAERPEGSISTLTIQRTEQRDSAMYRCASSLEAQLNTEAFFGQGTRLTVV.

The chain carries TRBV5-5 and TRBJ2-1; 9 positions match TRBD1. The CDR3 has 15 amino acids. Per the germline V gene, CDR1 is SGHKS and CDR2 is YYEKEE (reference sequence). V was pared by 4 bases and J by 5 bases, with 7 bases of the junction left unmatched. The CDR3: CASSAPGQGNNEQFF. The CDR3 DNA is TGTGCCAGCAGCGCACCGGGACAGGGAAACAATGAGCAGTTCTTC.

The rearrangement links TRBV30 to TRBJ1-4, with no clear D. This CDR3 region has 16 residues. Trimming took 2 bases from V and 0 from J, leaving 13 bases between them. The germline V gene has CDR1 GTSNPN and CDR2 SVGIG (reference sequence). CDR3 sequence (DNA): TGTGCCTGGAGTCCCGCATGGGATGCAACTAATGAAAAACTGTTTTTT. It encodes CAWSPAWDATNEKLFF.

The chain has TRBV7-2 and TRBJ2-1, with D possibly TRBD2 on 6 matching bases. The germline gives CDR1 SGHTA, CDR2 FQGNSA. With 5 bases removed from V and 7 bases from J, the gap between germline ends came to 27 bases. This CDR3 contains 18 residues. The CDR3 DNA follows: TGTGCCAGCAGCCAAATGTCTATGGGCGGGGTGGGGAAGAATGAGCAGTTCTTC. Its translation is CASSQMSMGGVGKNEQFF. The whole variable domain, filled in from reference TRBV7-2 and TRBJ2-1, reads GAGVSQSPSNKVTEKGKDVELRCDPISGHTALYWYRQSLGQGLEFLIYFQGNSAPDKSGLPSDRFSAERTGGSVSTLTIQRTQQEDSAVYLCASSQMSMGGVGKNEQFFGPGTRLTVL.